This T cell receptor beta chain originates from a study of blood T cell repertoires in COVID-19. About the study: There were acute and convalescent COVID-19 samples, and they came from the United States, Italy and Spain. The cDNA or gDNA used as material had been derived from T cells, B-cell-depleted T cells, or PBMCs.

Per the original methods: Reference gene primer amplification gave estimated nucleated cell counts. Libraries were prepared by immunoSEQ multiplex PCR; TCRdb keeps only in-frame clonotypes and omits some of them. Clone size and V and J calls were adopted from that table, with D and trimming inferred from the DNA. The top ten hold 16% of the sample, which has more than 60,000 clones, over 85% seen once. Only one count was recorded for this clone. With 4 bases removed from V and 4 bases from J, the gap between germline ends came to 19 bases. Germline V gives CDR1 MNHEY, CDR2 SVGAGI. The CDR3 spans 16 residues.

The J gene is TRBJ2-5, the V gene TRBV6-5, with TRBD2 as a possible D gene (6 bases). The clonotype was recovered from a woman older than 75 with active or convalescent COVID-19. Specimen: peripheral blood. In nucleotides, the CDR3 is TGTGCCAGCAGTTCTCGGGACGGGGGATCCCGAGAGACCCAGTACTTC. Amino acids: CASSSRDGGSRETQYF.